The 28 T cell receptor beta chains given below trace back to one sample, sequenced in a study of breast tumors, draining lymph nodes, adjacent tissues. In TCRdb, the multiplex PCR reads were re-called with MiXCR into one record per CDR3 protein. This table holds 20,000 to 30,000 distinct CDR3 sequences, over 60% found once. The sequencing sample was made of tumor-adjacent breast tissue. Source of these receptors: a female donor with breast cancer. Some clones in this sample may be carry-over from other donors' samples.

This clonotype is labeled as medium-sized. This chain connects TRBV10-2 to TRBJ1-5; D may be TRBD1 (6 bases). The germline V and J ends were trimmed by 8 bases and 5 bases, with 13 bases remaining between them. The V gene's germline CDR1 is WSHSY and CDR2 SAAADI. The CDR3 is 13 residues long. Here the CDR3 reads CASRRGGDQPQHF. Here the CDR3 DNA reads TGCGCCAGCCGGAGAGGGGGGGATCAGCCCCAGCATTTT.

The chain couples TRBV12-3 or TRBV12-4 to TRBJ1-3; D may be TRBD1 (5 bases). The CDR3 extends over 16 amino acids. V lost 8 bases, J lost 0 bases, and 17 bases lay in between. In DNA, the CDR3 is TGTGCCAGCGGGACTCTTCAGGGAACCTCTGGAAACACCATATATTTT. Encoded protein: CASGTLQGTSGNTIYF.

The CDR3 region is CASSLGLEFPFEQYF. The CDR3 DNA sequence: TGCGCCAGCAGCTTGGGACTAGAGTTTCCATTCGAGCAGTACTTC. This chain uses TRBV5-1 with TRBJ2-7, with a possible D match to TRBD2 (6 bases). Germline-derived CDR1 and CDR2 are SGHRS and YFSETQ. Trimming took 0 bases from V and 6 from J, leaving 16 bases between them. This CDR3 spans 15 amino acids.

Here the CDR3 reads CASSLIPFGTGMRDNEQFF. In DNA, the CDR3 is TGTGCCAGCAGCTTAATCCCATTTGGGACAGGGATGAGGGACAATGAGCAGTTCTTC. The chain uses TRBV11-3 and TRBJ2-1; 9 nucleotides line up with TRBD1. Trimming cost V 2 bases and J 5 bases; bases outside gene matches: 16. Germline loops: CDR1 SGHNT, CDR2 YENEEA. The CDR3 sequence is 19 residues long.

In its sample, this clonotype was seen many times. V gene TRBV18 combines with J gene TRBJ1-2, with D uncertain. Germline V CDR1 and CDR2: KGHSH, LQKENI. This CDR3 is built from 12 residues. V shed 5 bases and J shed 8 bases, with 12 bases lying between them. In DNA, the CDR3 is TGTGCCAGCTCATCCTCCCACGACGGCTACACCTTC. Translated: CASSSSHDGYTF.

V is TRBV4-1 and J is TRBJ2-2, with a weak D call TRBD1 (5 bases). Germline values: CDR1 MGHRA, CDR2 YSYEKL. The CDR3 is 17 amino acids. V was cut by 4 bases and J by 2 bases, with 17 bases left in between. This CDR3 is CASSPGILGKNTGELFF. In DNA, the CDR3 is TGCGCCAGCAGCCCAGGGATTTTGGGAAAAAACACCGGGGAGCTGTTTTTT.

The V call is TRBV2, the J call TRBJ1-6; D not resolved. From germline, CDR1 is SNHLY and CDR2 FYNNEI. Trimming cost V 8 bases and J 7 bases, with 9 bases left between them. CDR3 length: 12 residues. CDR3: CASSRSNSPLHF. CDR3 in DNA: TGTGCCAGCTCCAGGTCGAATTCACCCCTCCACTTT. Full variable domain (missing parts from reference TRBV2 and TRBJ1-6): EPEVTQTPSHQVTQMGQEVILRCVPISNHLYFYWYRQILGQKVEFLVSFYNNEISEKSEIFDDQFSVERPDGSNFTLKIRSTKLEDSAMYFCASSRSNSPLHFGNGTRLTVT.

This clonotype has at least ten counts. The chain carries TRBV6-6 and TRBJ2-2, with D perhaps matching TRBD1 (5 bases). The CDR3 is 14 residues long. V lost 7 bases and J 2 bases, leaving 11 bases between the germline ends. CDR1 MNHNY and CDR2 SVGAGI come from the germline V gene (reference sequence). The CDR3 DNA reads TGTGCCAGCAACCAGGGAAAAAACACCGGGGAGCTGTTTTTT. Translation: CASNQGKNTGELFF.

The chain links TRBV24-1 to TRBJ1-5; D possibly corresponds to TRBD1 (6 bases). V lost 7 bases to trimming and J lost 3 bases, with 12 bases between them. This CDR3 is 14 amino acids long. The germline CDR1 and CDR2 sequences are KGHDR and SFDVKD. This CDR3 is CATSETGPNQPQHF. In DNA form, the CDR3 reads TGTGCCACCAGCGAGACAGGACCCAATCAGCCCCAGCATTTT.

This chain joins TRBV19 and TRBJ1-6, with TRBD1 matching over 8 bases. The V gene's germline CDR1 is LNHDA and CDR2 SQIVND (reference sequence). The ends lost 5 bases at V and 7 bases at J; junction bases unmatched: 4. The CDR3 has 14 amino acids. This chain's CDR3 is CASSPDRVNSPLHF. CDR3 coding DNA: TGTGCCAGTAGTCCGGACAGGGTCAATTCACCCCTCCACTTT.

The V and J genes are TRBV7-6 and TRBJ2-2; 8 bases line up with TRBD2. The CDR3 is made up of 16 amino acids. V lost 1 base, J lost 5 bases, and 6 bases stayed unmatched. Germline V CDR1 and CDR2: SGHVS, FNYEAQ. In nucleotides, the CDR3 is TGTGCCAGCAGCTTAGGGGGACTAGACAGTACCGGGGAGCTGTTTTTT. Its translation is CASSLGGLDSTGELFF. Filled out from reference TRBV7-6 and TRBJ2-2, the complete variable domain reads GAGVSQSPRYKVTKRGQDVALRCDPISGHVSLYWYRQALGQGPEFLTYFNYEAQQDKSGLPNDRFSAERPEGSISTLTIQRTEQRDSAMYRCASSLGGLDSTGELFFGEGSRLTVL.

This chain uses TRBV2 with TRBJ1-6; TRBD1 agrees at 9 bases. The CDR3 extends over 14 amino acids. The V gene end was trimmed by 7 bases and the J gene end by 10 bases; junction bases not matched to a gene: 8. Germline CDR1 SNHLY, CDR2 FYNNEI. CDR3 bases: TGTGCCAGCATGGGGGACAGGGAATCCTCACCCCTCCACTTT. Protein product: CASMGDRESSPLHF.

V usage is TRBV20-1 and J usage is TRBJ2-2; TRBD2 agrees at 10 bases. This CDR3 is 17 amino acids long. V shed 0 bases and J 6 bases; nucleotides not matched to a gene: 10. The germline V gene encodes CDR1 DFQATT and CDR2 SNEGSKA (reference sequence). CDR3: CSAREGTGTSVAGELFF. DNA of the CDR3: TGCAGTGCTAGAGAGGGGACCGGGACTAGCGTTGCCGGGGAGCTGTTTTTT.

The gene calls are TRBV15 and TRBJ2-3; D may be TRBD1 or TRBD2 (5 bases each). The CDR3 extends over 18 amino acids. The germline V gene encodes CDR1 LNHNV and CDR2 YYDKDF (reference sequence). V lost 0 bases and J lost 1, with 17 bases in between. The CDR3 here is CATSRDRRWGFGTDTQYF. CDR3 sequence (DNA): TGTGCCACCAGCAGAGATCGGCGATGGGGGTTTGGCACAGATACGCAGTATTTT.

Within the sample, this clonotype is medium-sized (0.01 to 0.1%). The chain employs TRBV9 and TRBJ2-7, with D possibly TRBD2 on 6 matching bases. Germline V lookup: CDR1 SGDLS, CDR2 YYNGEE. The V end was cut by 2 bases, the J end by 7 bases, with 22 bases between. The CDR3 is 16 amino acids. The CDR3 nucleotides read TGTGCCAGCAGCGTTAATCAGGGTTTGGCGGCGGGGGAGCAGTACTTC. The encoded protein is CASSVNQGLAAGEQYF.

The chain links TRBV11-2 to TRBJ2-7; TRBD1 matches at 8 bases. CDR3 length: 15 amino acids. The germline V gene encodes CDR1 SGHAT and CDR2 FQNNGV. The junction had 6 bases not matched to a gene; V was cut back by 0 bases and J by 5 bases. CDR3 region: CASSLDRGRTDEQYF. The CDR3 DNA reads TGTGCCAGCAGCTTAGACAGGGGGCGCACCGACGAGCAGTACTTC.

This clonotype is deemed medium-sized. The chain links TRBV6-5 to TRBJ2-7, with 8 positions matching TRBD2. The CDR3 sequence is 14 residues long. Losses at the gene ends were 6 bases for V and 2 bases for J; bases not matched to a gene: 6. Germline CDR1 is MNHEY and CDR2 is SVGAGI. CDR3 nucleotide sequence: TGTGCCAGCAGGGTAGCGGGGCCCACCTACGAGCAGTACTTC. It yields the protein CASRVAGPTYEQYF.

This clonotype was seen ten or more times. The rearrangement uses TRBV6-5 and TRBJ2-7; TRBD1 is a possible D gene (5 bases). Looked up from germline, CDR1 is MNHEY and CDR2 is SVGAGI. The CDR3 contains 18 residues. V lost 3 bases to trimming and J lost 0 bases, with 21 bases between them. CDR3: CASSYKLMTDVRSYEQYF. The CDR3 nucleotides read TGTGCCAGCAGTTATAAGCTTATGACAGACGTCCGCTCCTACGAGCAGTACTTC.

Regarding this clonotype: Its ends do not fully match the called genes, so a read error is possible. J is TRBJ2-3 and V is TRBV6-2 or TRBV6-3; D remains ambiguous. Germline V gene lookup returns CDR1 MNHEY and CDR2 SVGEGT. The CDR3 extends over 11 amino acids. Written as DNA, the CDR3 is TGTGCCAGCAGATACACAGATACGCTGTATTTT. Translating it yields CASRYTDTLYF.

V and J are TRBV20-1 and TRBJ1-2; D is unresolved. The V and J ends lost 4 bases and 4 bases respectively, with 10 bases between them. This CDR3 contains 12 residues. The germline CDR1 and CDR2 sequences are DFQATT and SNEGSKA (reference sequence). The CDR3 region is CSAKTGIYGYTF. CDR3 coding DNA: TGCAGTGCTAAGACTGGGATCTATGGCTACACCTTC.

This clonotype was seen a handful of times. The chain combines TRBV11-2 with TRBJ2-7, with 13 bases fitting TRBD2. This CDR3 is built from 18 residues. V lost 4 bases, J lost 0 bases, and 9 bases stayed unmatched. The germline CDR1 and CDR2 sequences are SGHAT and FQNNGV. In DNA form, the CDR3 reads TGTGCCAGCAGCTCAACGGGACTAGCGGGAAATCCCTCCTACGAGCAGTACTTC. This translates into CASSSTGLAGNPSYEQYF. Using reference TRBV11-2 and TRBJ2-7 for the parts outside the CDR3, the full variable domain is EAGVAQSPRYKIIEKRQSVAFWCNPISGHATLYWYQQILGQGPKLLIQFQNNGVVDDSQLPKDRFSAERLKGVDSTLKIQPAKLEDSAVYLCASSSTGLAGNPSYEQYFGPGTRLTVT.

This clonotype has just one count. The genes are TRBV9 and TRBJ2-1, with TRBD2 matching over 7 bases. V lost 0 bases, J lost 9 bases, and 9 bases stayed unmatched. The CDR3 covers 15 residues. Germline V gene data show CDR1 as SGDLS and CDR2 as YYNGEE. CDR3 nucleotides: TGTGCCAGCAGCGTAGAGTGGGAGCGGGGAGGTGAGCAGTTCTTC. Its protein is CASSVEWERGGEQFF.

This clonotype was detected a few times. The chain uses TRBV7-9 and TRBJ2-2; a weak D match, TRBD1 (7 bases). Deletions cut 4 bases from V and 3 bases from J, with 9 bases between. From germline, CDR1 is SEHNR and CDR2 FQNEAQ (reference sequence). The CDR3 runs to 14 residues. CDR3 sequence (DNA): TGTGCCAGCAGCTCCAGGGGGGACACCGGGGAGCTGTTTTTT. The encoded protein is CASSSRGDTGELFF. Filled out from reference TRBV7-9 and TRBJ2-2, the complete variable domain reads DTGVSQNPRHKITKRGQNVTFRCDPISEHNRLYWYRQTLGQGPEFLTYFQNEAQLEKSRLLSDRFSAERPKGSFSTLEIQRTEQGDSAMYLCASSSRGDTGELFFGEGSRLTVL.

The V call is TRBV6-4, the J call TRBJ2-7; D is possibly TRBD2 (6 bases). This CDR3 is 14 amino acids long. Germline CDR1 MRHNA, CDR2 SNTAGT. With 6 bases removed from V and 6 bases from J, the gap between germline ends came to 18 bases. The chain's CDR3 is CASSPLPGATEQYF. The CDR3 DNA sequence: TGTGCCAGCAGCCCACTCCCGGGAGCAACCGAGCAGTACTTC.

The chain is built from TRBV29-1 and TRBJ1-2; no definite D call. This CDR3 comprises 13 residues. V lost 4 bases and J 2 bases, leaving 11 bases between the germline ends. From germline, CDR1 is SQVTM and CDR2 ANQGSEA. The chain's CDR3 is CSVGGGPNYGYTF. In nucleotides, the CDR3 is TGCAGCGTTGGTGGAGGGCCAAACTATGGCTACACCTTC.

This clonotype has just one count. The V and J genes are TRBV20-1 and TRBJ2-7; TRBD2 aligns across 7 bases. This CDR3 spans 14 amino acids. The V gene end was trimmed by 6 bases and the J gene end by 4 bases; junction bases not matched to a gene: 12. Germline CDR1 and CDR2: DFQATT and SNEGSKA (reference sequence). The CDR3 nucleotides are TGCAGTGCGGGGCGGGGGACCGGATCATACGAGCAGTACTTC. It yields the protein CSAGRGTGSYEQYF.

This clonotype occurred many times. The rearrangement links TRBV27 to TRBJ1-3; 7 nucleotides align to TRBD1. Trimming at V came to 6 bases and at J to 0 bases, leaving 2 bases not matched to a gene. The germline CDR1 and CDR2 sequences are MNHEY and SMNVEV (reference sequence). There are 14 residues in the CDR3. CDR3 DNA sequence: TGTGCCAGCAGGGGACAGACCTCTGGAAACACCATATATTTT. Its protein product is CASRGQTSGNTIYF.

This clonotype is medium-sized within its sample. The V call is TRBV9, the J call TRBJ2-7; D is unclear. The ends were cut back, 0 bases at V and 0 bases at J, with 7 bases in the middle. CDR1 is SGDLS and CDR2 is YYNGEE in the germline V gene. The CDR3 has 14 amino acids. The CDR3 protein is CASSVDHSSYEQYF. The CDR3 nucleotides read TGTGCCAGCAGCGTAGATCACAGCTCCTACGAGCAGTACTTC.